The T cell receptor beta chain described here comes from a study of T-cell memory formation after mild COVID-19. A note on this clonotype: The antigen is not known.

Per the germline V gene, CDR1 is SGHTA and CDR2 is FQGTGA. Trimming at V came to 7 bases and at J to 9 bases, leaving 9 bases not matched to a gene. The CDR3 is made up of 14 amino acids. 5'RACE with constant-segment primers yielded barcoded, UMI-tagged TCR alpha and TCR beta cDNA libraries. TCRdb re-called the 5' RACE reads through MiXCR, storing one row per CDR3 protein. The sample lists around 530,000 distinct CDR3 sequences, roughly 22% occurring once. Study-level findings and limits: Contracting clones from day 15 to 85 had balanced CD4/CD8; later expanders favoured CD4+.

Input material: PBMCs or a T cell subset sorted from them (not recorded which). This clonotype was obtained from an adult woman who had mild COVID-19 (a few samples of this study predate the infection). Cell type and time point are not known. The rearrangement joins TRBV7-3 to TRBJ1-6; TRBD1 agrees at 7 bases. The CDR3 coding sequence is TGTGCCAGCACCGACAGGGCCGGGGGTTCACCCCTCCACTTT. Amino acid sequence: CASTDRAGGSPLHF.